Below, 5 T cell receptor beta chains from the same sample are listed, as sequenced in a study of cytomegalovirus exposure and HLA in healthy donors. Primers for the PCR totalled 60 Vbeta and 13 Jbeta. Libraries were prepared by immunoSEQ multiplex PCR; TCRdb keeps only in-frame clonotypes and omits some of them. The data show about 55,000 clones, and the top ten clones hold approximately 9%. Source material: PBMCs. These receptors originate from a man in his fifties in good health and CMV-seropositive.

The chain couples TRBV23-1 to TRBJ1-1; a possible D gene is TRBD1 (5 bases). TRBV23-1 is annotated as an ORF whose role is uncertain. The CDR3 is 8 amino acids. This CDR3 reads CAEGLAFF. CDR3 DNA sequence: TGCGCTGAGGGACTAGCTTTCTTT.

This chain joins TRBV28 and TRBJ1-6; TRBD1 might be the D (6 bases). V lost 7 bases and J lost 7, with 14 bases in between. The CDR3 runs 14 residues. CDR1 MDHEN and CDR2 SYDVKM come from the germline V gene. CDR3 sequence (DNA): TGTGCCAGCACAACCACAGGGCTAAATTCACCCCTCCACTTT. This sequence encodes CASTTTGLNSPLHF.

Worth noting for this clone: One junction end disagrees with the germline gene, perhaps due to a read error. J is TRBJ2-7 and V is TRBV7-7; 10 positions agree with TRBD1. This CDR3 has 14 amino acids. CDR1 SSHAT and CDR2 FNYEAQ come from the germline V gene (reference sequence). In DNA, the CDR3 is TGTGCTAGCAGCTTGGGGGACAGGGGTTACGAGCAGTACTTC. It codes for CASSLGDRGYEQYF.

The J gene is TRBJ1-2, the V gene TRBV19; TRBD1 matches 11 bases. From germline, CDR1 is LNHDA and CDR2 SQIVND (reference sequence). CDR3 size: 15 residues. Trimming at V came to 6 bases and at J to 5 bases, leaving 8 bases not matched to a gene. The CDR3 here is CASSLGQGASYGYTF. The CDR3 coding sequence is TGTGCCAGTAGCCTAGGACAGGGGGCATCATATGGCTACACCTTC.

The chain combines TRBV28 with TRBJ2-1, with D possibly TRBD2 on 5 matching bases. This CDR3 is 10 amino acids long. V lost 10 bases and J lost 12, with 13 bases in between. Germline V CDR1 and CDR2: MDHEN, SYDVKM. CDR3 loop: CATRGEGQFF. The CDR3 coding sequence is TGTGCCACCCGCGGCGAGGGGCAGTTCTTC.